The source of this T cell receptor (beta chain) is a study of human T cells and chemical hapten exposure. For the study at large: Largely, small differences in pooled library volume made per-sample TCR yields vary.

V shed 4 bases, J shed 4 bases, and the junction held 5 bases outside the gene matches. The CDR3 is 15 amino acids. Methods used by the authors: Around 91,000 TCRs per sample was the median, with a range of about 20,000 to 690,600. TCRdb re-called the 5' RACE reads with MiXCR, one entry per CDR3 protein. The V and J calls were not made by the authors but by TCRdb's processing. There are 150,000 or so distinct CDR3 sequences in the sample; roughly 4% occur only once, and more than 1.2% lies in the top ten. The starting material, unfractionated whole blood, was used for total RNA extraction. The clonotype was recovered from a female donor in good health. The chain is built from TRBV12-3 or TRBV12-4 and TRBJ2-1; 9 bases match TRBD1. The CDR3 loop reads CASSYPDRGYNEQFF. For the CDR3, the DNA is TGTGCCAGCAGTTATCCGGACAGGGGATACAATGAGCAGTTCTTC.